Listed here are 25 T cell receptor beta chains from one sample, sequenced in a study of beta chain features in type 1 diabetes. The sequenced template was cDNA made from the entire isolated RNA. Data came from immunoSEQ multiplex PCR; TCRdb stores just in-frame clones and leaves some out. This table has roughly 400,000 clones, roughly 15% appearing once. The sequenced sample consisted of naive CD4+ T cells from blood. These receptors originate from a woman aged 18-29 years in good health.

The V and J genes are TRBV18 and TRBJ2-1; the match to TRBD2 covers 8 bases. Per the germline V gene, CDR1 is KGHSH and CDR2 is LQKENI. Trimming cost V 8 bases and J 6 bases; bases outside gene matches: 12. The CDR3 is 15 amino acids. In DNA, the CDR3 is TGTGCCAGCACACGAGCGGGAGTGGCAAGCAATGAGCAGTTCTTC. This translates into CASTRAGVASNEQFF.

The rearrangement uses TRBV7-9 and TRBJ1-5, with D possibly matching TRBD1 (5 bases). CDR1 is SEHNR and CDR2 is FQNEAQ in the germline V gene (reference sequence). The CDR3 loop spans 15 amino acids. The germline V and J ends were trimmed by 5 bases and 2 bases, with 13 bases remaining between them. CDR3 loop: CASSPLKQGNQPQHF. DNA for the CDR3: TGTGCCAGCAGCCCCCTGAAACAGGGCAATCAGCCCCAGCATTTT.

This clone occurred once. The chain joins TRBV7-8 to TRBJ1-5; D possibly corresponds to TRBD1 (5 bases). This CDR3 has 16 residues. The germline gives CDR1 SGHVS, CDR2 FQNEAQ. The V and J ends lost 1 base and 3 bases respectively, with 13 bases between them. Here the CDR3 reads CASSLDGGNPNQPQHF. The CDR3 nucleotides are TGTGCCAGCAGCTTAGACGGGGGGAATCCCAATCAGCCCCAGCATTTT.

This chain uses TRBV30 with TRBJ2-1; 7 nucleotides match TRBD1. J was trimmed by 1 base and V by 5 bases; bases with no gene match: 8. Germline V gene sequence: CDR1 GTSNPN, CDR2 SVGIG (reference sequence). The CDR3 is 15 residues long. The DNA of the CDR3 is TGTGCCTGGGGGAGAAACAGGGGTTCCTACAATGAGCAGTTCTTC. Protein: CAWGRNRGSYNEQFF.

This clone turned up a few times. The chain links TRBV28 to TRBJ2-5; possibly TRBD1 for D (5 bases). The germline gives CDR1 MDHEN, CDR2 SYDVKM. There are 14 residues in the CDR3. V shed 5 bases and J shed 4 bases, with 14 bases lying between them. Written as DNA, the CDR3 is TGTGCCAGCAGTACTCCGACAGTCAGAGAGACCCAGTACTTC. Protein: CASSTPTVRETQYF.

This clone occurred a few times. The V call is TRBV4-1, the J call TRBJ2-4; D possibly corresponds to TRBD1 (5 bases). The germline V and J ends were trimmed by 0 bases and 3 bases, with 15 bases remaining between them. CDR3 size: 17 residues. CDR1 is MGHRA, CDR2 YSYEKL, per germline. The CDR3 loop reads CASSQEDARTLKNIQYF. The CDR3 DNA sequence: TGCGCCAGCAGCCAAGAAGACGCGCGGACACTCAAAAACATTCAGTACTTC.

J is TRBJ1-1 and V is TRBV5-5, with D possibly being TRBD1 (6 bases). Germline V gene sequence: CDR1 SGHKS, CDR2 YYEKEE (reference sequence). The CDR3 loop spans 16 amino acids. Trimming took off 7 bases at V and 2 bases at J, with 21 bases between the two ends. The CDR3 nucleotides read TGTGCCAGCGACCCACGCAGGGGCGGGCTAAACACTGAAGCTTTCTTT. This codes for CASDPRRGGLNTEAFF. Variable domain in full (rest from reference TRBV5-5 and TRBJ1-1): DAGVTQSPTHLIKTRGQQVTLRCSPISGHKSVSWYQQVLGQGPQFIFQYYEKEERGRGNFPDRFSARQFPNYSSELNVNALLLGDSALYLCASDPRRGGLNTEAFFGQGTRLTVV.

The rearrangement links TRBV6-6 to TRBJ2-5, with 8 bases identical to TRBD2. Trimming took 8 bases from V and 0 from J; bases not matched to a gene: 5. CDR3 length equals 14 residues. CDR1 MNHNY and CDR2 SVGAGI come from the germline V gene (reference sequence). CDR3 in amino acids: CASERSGNQETQYF. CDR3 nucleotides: TGTGCCAGCGAACGTAGCGGGAACCAAGAGACCCAGTACTTC.

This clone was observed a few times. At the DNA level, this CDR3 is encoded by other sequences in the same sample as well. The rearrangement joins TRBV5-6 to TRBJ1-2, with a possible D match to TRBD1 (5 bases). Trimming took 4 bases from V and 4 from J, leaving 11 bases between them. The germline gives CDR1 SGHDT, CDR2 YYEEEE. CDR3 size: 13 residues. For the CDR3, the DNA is TGTGCCAGCAGCCGCGACAGAGCCTATGGCTACACCTTC. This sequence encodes CASSRDRAYGYTF.

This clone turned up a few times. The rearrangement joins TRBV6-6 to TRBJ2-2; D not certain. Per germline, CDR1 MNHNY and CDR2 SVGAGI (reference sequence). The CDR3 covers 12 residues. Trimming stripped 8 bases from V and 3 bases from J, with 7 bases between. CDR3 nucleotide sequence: TGTGCCAGCGGGCCCGACACCGGGGAGCTGTTTTTT. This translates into CASGPDTGELFF.

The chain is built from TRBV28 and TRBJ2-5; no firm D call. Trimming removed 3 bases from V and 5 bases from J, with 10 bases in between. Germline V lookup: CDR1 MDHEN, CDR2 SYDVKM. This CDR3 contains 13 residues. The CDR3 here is CASSFYSLETQYF. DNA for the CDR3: TGTGCCAGCAGTTTTTACTCCCTGGAGACCCAGTACTTC.

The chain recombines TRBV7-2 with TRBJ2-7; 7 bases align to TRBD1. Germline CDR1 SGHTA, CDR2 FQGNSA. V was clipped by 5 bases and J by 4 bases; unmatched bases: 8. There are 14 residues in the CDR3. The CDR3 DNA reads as TGTGCCAGCAGCCGTCGGACAGGCCGATACGAGCAGTACTTC. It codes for CASSRRTGRYEQYF.

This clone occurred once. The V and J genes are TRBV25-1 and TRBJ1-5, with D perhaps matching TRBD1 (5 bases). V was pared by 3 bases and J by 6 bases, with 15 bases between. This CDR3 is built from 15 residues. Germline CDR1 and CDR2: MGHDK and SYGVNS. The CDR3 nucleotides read TGTGCCAGCAGTGATGTGGGGGGTGAAGGTCAGCCCCAGCATTTT. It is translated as CASSDVGGEGQPQHF.

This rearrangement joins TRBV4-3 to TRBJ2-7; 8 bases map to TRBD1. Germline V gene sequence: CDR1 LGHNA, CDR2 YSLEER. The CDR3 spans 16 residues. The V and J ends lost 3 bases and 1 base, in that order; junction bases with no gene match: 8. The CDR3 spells CASSQFSGGASYEQYF. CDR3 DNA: TGCGCCAGCAGCCAGTTCTCAGGGGGCGCTTCCTACGAGCAGTACTTC.

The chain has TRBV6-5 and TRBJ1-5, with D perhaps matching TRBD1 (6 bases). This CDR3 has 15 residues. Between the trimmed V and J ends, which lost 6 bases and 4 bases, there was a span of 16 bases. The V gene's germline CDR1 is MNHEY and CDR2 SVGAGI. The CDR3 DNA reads TGTGCCAGCAGCCTAACCGGGACAAGAAATCAGCCCCAGCATTTT. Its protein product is CASSLTGTRNQPQHF.

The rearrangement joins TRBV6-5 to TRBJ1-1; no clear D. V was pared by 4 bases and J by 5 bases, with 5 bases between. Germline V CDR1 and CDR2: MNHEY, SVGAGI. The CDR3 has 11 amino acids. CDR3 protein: CASSWETEAFF. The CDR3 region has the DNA TGTGCCAGCAGTTGGGAGACTGAAGCTTTCTTT.

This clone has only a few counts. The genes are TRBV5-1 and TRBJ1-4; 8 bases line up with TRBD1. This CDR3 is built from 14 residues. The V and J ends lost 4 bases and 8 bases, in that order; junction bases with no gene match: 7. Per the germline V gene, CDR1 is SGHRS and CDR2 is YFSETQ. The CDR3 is CASSVRQGMEKLFF. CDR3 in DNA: TGCGCCAGCAGCGTACGACAGGGGATGGAAAAACTGTTTTTT.

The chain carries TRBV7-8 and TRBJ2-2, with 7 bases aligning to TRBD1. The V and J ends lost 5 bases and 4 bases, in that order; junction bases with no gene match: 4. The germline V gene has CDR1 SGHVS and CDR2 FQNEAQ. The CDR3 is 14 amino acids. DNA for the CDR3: TGTGCCAGCAGCGAGGGACAGTTCACCGGGGAGCTGTTTTTT. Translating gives CASSEGQFTGELFF.

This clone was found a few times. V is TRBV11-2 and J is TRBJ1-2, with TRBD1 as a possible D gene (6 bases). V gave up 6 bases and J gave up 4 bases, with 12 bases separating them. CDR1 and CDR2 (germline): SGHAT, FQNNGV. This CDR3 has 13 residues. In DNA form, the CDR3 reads TGTGCCAGCAGGGGGGCTGATGTCTATGGCTACACCTTC. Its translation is CASRGADVYGYTF.

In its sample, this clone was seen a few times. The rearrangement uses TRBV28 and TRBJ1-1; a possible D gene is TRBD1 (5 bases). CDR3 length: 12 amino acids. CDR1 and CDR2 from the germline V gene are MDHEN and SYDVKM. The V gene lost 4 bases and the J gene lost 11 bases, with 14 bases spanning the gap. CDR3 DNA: TGTGCCAGCAGTTCAGGGCACATCACCGCTTTCTTT. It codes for CASSSGHITAFF.

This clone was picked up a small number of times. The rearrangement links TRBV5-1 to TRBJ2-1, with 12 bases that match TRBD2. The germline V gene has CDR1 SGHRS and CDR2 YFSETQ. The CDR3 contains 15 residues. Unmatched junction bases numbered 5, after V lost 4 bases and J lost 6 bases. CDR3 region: CASSDGTSGFNEQFF. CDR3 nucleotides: TGCGCCAGCAGCGACGGGACTAGCGGGTTCAATGAGCAGTTCTTC. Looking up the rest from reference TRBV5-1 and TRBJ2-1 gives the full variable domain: KAGVTQTPRYLIKTRGQQVTLSCSPISGHRSVSWYQQTPGQGLQFLFEYFSETQRNKGNFPGRFSGRQFSNSRSEMNVSTLELGDSALYLCASSDGTSGFNEQFFGPGTRLTVL.

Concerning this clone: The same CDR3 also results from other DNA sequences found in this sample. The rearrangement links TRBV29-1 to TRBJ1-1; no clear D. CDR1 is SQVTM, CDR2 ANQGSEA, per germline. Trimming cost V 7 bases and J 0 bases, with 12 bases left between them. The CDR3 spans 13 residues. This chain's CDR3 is CSAAGQLNTEAFF. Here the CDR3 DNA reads TGCAGCGCCGCAGGCCAGTTGAACACTGAAGCTTTCTTT.

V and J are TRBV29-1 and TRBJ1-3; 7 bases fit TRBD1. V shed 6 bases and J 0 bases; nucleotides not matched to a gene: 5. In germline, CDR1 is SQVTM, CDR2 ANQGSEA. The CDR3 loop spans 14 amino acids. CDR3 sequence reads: CSVQGSYSGNTIYF. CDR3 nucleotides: TGCAGCGTACAGGGGTCTTACTCTGGAAACACCATATATTTT.

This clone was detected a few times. The CDR3 nucleotides read TGCACCAGCACCCGGGACAGGGCGTATAGCAATCAGCCCCAGCATTTT. Encoded protein: CTSTRDRAYSNQPQHF. The V and J genes are TRBV1 and TRBJ1-5; the table's TRBD1 call for D was not verified on the DNA. TRBV1 is shown as a pseudogene. The length of the CDR3 is 16 residues.

The CDR3 nucleotides are TGTGCCACCACTTCGGGAGAGACCCAGTACTTC. Translation gives CATTSGETQYF. The chain links TRBV2 to TRBJ2-5; D remains unclear. This CDR3 region has 11 residues. Germline V gene lookup returns CDR1 SNHLY and CDR2 FYNNEI. Trimming left V 10 bases short and J 4 bases short, with 10 bases between.